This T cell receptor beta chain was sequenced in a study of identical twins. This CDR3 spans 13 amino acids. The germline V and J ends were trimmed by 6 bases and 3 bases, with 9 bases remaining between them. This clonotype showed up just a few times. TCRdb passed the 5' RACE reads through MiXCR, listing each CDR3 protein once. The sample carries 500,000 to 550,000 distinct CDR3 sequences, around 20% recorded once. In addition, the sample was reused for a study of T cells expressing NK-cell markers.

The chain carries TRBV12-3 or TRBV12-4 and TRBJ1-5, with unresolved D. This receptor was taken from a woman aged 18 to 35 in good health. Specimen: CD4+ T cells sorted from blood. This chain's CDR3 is CASSQLPNQPQHF. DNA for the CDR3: TGTGCCAGCAGCCAGTTACCCAATCAGCCCCAGCATTTT.